Each of the 21 T cell receptor beta chains below was sequenced from the same sample in a study of T cells in Graves' hyperthyroidism and ophthalmopathy. Amplification of TCR beta CDR3 regions was performed using RNA transcripts as template. The HTBI primer set was used in a first-round RT-PCR of the TCR CDR3. TCRdb fed the multiplex PCR reads into MiXCR, producing one record per CDR3 protein. Here the sample spans some 490,000 distinct CDR3 sequences, approximately 23% being singletons. Sequenced: blood. All receptors come from an older woman with Graves' ophthalmopathy.

This clonotype was detected many times. The V call is TRBV10-2, the J call TRBJ1-5; no reliable D call. Trimming took 0 bases from V and 7 from J, leaving 10 bases between them. The CDR3 length is 14 residues. Germline values: CDR1 WSHSY, CDR2 SAAADI. CDR3 DNA: TGCGCCAGCAGTGAGTCGATGGGGAAACAGCCCCAGCATTTT. The encoded protein is CASSESMGKQPQHF.

This clonotype showed up just a few times. V and J are TRBV3-1 and TRBJ1-1; D ambiguous. There are 17 residues in the CDR3. Between the trimmed V and J ends, which lost 1 base and 2 bases, there was a span of 17 bases. From germline, CDR1 is LGHDT and CDR2 YNNKEL (reference sequence). The CDR3 sequence is CASSQALRWTENTEAFF. For the CDR3, the DNA is TGTGCCAGCAGCCAAGCCCTACGTTGGACGGAAAACACTGAAGCTTTCTTT.

This clonotype was seen a few times. The chain couples TRBV6-1 to TRBJ2-2; the match to TRBD1 covers 8 bases. The trim removed 5 bases at V and 4 bases at J, leaving 6 bases unmatched. This CDR3 contains 15 residues. Germline CDR1 MNHNS, CDR2 SASEGT. This CDR3 is CASSYWTGPTGELFF. Here the CDR3 DNA reads TGTGCCAGCAGTTACTGGACAGGGCCCACCGGGGAGCTGTTTTTT.

This rearrangement joins TRBV12-5 to TRBJ1-2; no firm D call. Germline CDR1 reads LGHNT; CDR2 reads FRNRAP. The CDR3 is 14 amino acids. Trimming pared 2 bases from V and 8 bases from J, leaving 15 bases between. In nucleotides, the CDR3 is TGTGCTAGTGGTTTGACGGACGGACGACGGGGCTACACCTTC. It yields the protein CASGLTDGRRGYTF.

The chain carries TRBV19 and TRBJ2-1; D ambiguous. V lost 0 bases and J lost 0, with 6 bases in between. The CDR3 has 15 amino acids. Per germline, CDR1 LNHDA and CDR2 SQIVND (reference sequence). The CDR3 spells CASSIDKNSYNEQFF. The CDR3, as DNA: TGTGCCAGTAGTATAGACAAGAACTCCTACAATGAGCAGTTCTTC.

CDR3: CASSYPRAGDYGYTF. DNA for the CDR3: TGTGCCAGCAGCTACCCCAGGGCGGGGGACTATGGCTACACCTTC. The rearrangement uses TRBV28 and TRBJ1-2; possible D gene TRBD1, 5 bases. V lost 6 bases and J lost 3, with 17 bases in between. In germline, CDR1 is MDHEN, CDR2 SYDVKM. The CDR3 consists of 15 residues.

J is TRBJ2-1 and V is TRBV7-2; 9 nucleotides agree with TRBD2. The J segment lost 8 bases and the V segment lost 2 bases, leaving 10 bases of the junction unmatched. The CDR3 sequence is 16 residues long. CDR1 and CDR2 from the germline V gene are SGHTA and FQGNSA. The CDR3 loop is CASSLMGTSSFYEQFF. The CDR3 nucleotides are TGTGCCAGCAGCTTAATGGGGACTAGCTCCTTCTATGAGCAGTTCTTC.

The chain combines TRBV28 with TRBJ1-2; no definite D call. The V end lost 6 bases, the J end lost 5 bases, and 13 bases lay between the germline ends. CDR3 length: 13 amino acids. CDR1 and CDR2 (germline): MDHEN, SYDVKM. CDR3 DNA sequence: TGTGCCAGCAGGACCGGGTGGATTTATGGCTACACCTTC. It translates to CASRTGWIYGYTF.

This clonotype was counted at least ten times. The chain has TRBV15 and TRBJ2-1, with 13 bases identical to TRBD2. Trimming took 1 base from V and 9 from J; bases not matched to a gene: 0. CDR1 is LNHNV, CDR2 YYDKDF, per germline (reference sequence). This CDR3 has 14 amino acids. In nucleotides, the CDR3 is TGTGCCACCAGCAGAGGACTAGCGGGAGGTGAGCAGTTCTTC. Protein sequence: CATSRGLAGGEQFF.

The chain couples TRBV6-1 to TRBJ1-5, with TRBD1 as a possible D gene (5 bases). CDR1 MNHNS and CDR2 SASEGT come from the germline V gene. Trimming took off 5 bases at V and 6 bases at J, with 17 bases between the two ends. The CDR3 loop spans 15 amino acids. The CDR3 nucleotides read TGTGCCAGCAGTACCTCTCAGGGAAAGACTCAGCCCCAGCATTTT. Its protein product is CASSTSQGKTQPQHF.

This clonotype was counted many times. This chain joins TRBV6-1 and TRBJ2-6; D not certain. Germline lookup yields CDR1 MNHNS and CDR2 SASEGT. V dropped 4 bases and J dropped 0 bases, with 4 bases sitting between them. The CDR3 spans 14 residues. The CDR3 is CASSGTSGANVLTF. In DNA form, the CDR3 reads TGTGCCAGCAGTGGAACCTCTGGGGCCAACGTCCTGACTTTC.

This clonotype was detected a few times. The rearrangement joins TRBV28 to TRBJ1-5, with D unclear. CDR3 length: 16 amino acids. Germline lookup yields CDR1 MDHEN and CDR2 SYDVKM. The ends were cut back, 6 bases at V and 1 base at J, with 16 bases in the middle. The CDR3 loop is CASRLEGLLSNQPQHF. The CDR3 DNA reads TGTGCCAGCAGACTCGAAGGGCTGTTGAGCAATCAGCCCCAGCATTTT.

J is TRBJ2-3 and V is TRBV20-1; 8 bases fit TRBD1. The CDR3 sequence is 16 residues long. CDR1 is DFQATT and CDR2 is SNEGSKA in the germline V gene (reference sequence). Trimming cost V 4 bases and J 7 bases; bases outside gene matches: 16. CDR3 DNA: TGCAGTGCTAATCCTCAGGGGGCTCCCAACGGAAATACGCAGTATTTT. Translation: CSANPQGAPNGNTQYF.

Remarks on this clonotype: At one of its ends the junction is not consistent with the germline gene, which may arise from a read error. The genes are TRBV7-9 and TRBJ2-3; a possible D gene is TRBD2 (5 bases). This CDR3 contains 15 residues. Germline CDR1 reads SEHNR; CDR2 reads FQNEAQ (reference sequence). The CDR3 nucleotides read TGCGCCAGCAGCCAAGTGGCACTTCGAGGGGATACGCAGTATTTT. Protein: CASSQVALRGDTQYF.

The genes are TRBV20-1 and TRBJ1-5; D gene uncertain. Per germline, CDR1 DFQATT and CDR2 SNEGSKA (reference sequence). This CDR3 has 12 amino acids. V lost 2 bases and J lost 7, with 9 bases in between. CDR3 in DNA: TGCAGTGCTAGACCTCCGCGGCAGCCCCAGCATTTT. As protein: CSARPPRQPQHF.

V is TRBV15 and J is TRBJ1-4; the match to TRBD1 covers 7 bases. Trimming took 1 base from V and 8 from J; bases not matched to a gene: 7. This CDR3 is 15 amino acids long. Germline-derived CDR1 and CDR2 are LNHNV and YYDKDF (reference sequence). CDR3 residues: CATSRGTGSGEKLFF. The CDR3, as DNA: TGTGCCACCAGCAGAGGGACAGGCAGTGGAGAAAAACTGTTTTTT.

A word on this clonotype: Possible read error: a much larger clone is one base away. The chain employs TRBV6-1 and TRBJ1-4; D ambiguous. The germline gives CDR1 MNHNS, CDR2 SASEGT. V lost 2 bases and J 4 bases, leaving 8 bases between the germline ends. The CDR3 consists of 14 residues. CDR3 sequence (DNA): TGTGCCAGCAGTGAAACCCTGCGTAATGAAAAACTGTTTTTT. This gives the protein CASSETLRNEKLFF.

This clonotype was counted between two and nine times. This chain uses TRBV2 with TRBJ2-3; D is possibly TRBD2 (6 bases). Deletions cut 4 bases from V and 8 bases from J, with 22 bases between. Germline V gives CDR1 SNHLY, CDR2 FYNNEI. The CDR3 runs 16 residues. This chain's CDR3 is CASSVREAQVGGTQYF. CDR3 nucleotides: TGTGCCAGCAGTGTGAGGGAGGCCCAAGTAGGTGGTACGCAGTATTTT.

This clonotype was detected many times. This chain links TRBV2 with TRBJ1-2, with TRBD1 identical over 7 bases. This CDR3 spans 14 amino acids. Germline CDR1 and CDR2: SNHLY and FYNNEI. V shed 6 bases, J shed 2 bases, and the junction held 6 bases outside the gene matches. As DNA, the CDR3 is TGTGCCAGCAGAAGGGACAGTGGCAACTATGGCTACACCTTC. It specifies CASRRDSGNYGYTF.

This clonotype was found many times. The chain joins TRBV2 to TRBJ2-3; 11 positions agree with TRBD2. Germline V lookup: CDR1 SNHLY, CDR2 FYNNEI. V shed 7 bases, J shed 2 bases, and the junction held 5 bases outside the gene matches. This CDR3 has 15 amino acids. Here the CDR3 reads CASTGLADSTDTQYF. In DNA form, the CDR3 reads TGTGCCAGCACGGGACTAGCGGACTCCACAGATACGCAGTATTTT.

This clonotype was counted many times. The genes are TRBV10-1 and TRBJ2-1, with D possibly being TRBD1 (5 bases). This CDR3 spans 15 amino acids. V gave up 6 bases and J gave up 1 base, with 13 bases separating them. Germline V gene sequence: CDR1 WNHNN, CDR2 SYGVQD (reference sequence). DNA for the CDR3: TGCGCCAGCAGGGTAGACAGCCCTTCCTACAATGAGCAGTTCTTC. As protein: CASRVDSPSYNEQFF.